This TCR beta chain was recovered during a study of blood T cells in healthy people across ages (dated by TCRdb to about 2015). In terms of the full investigation: In model experiments, template switching captured roughly one uniquely barcoded TCR beta cDNA molecule for every two T cells. The study analyzed two additional independent replicas of 1 million unique cDNA reads from the same blood draw for two donors, one aged 18 to 29 and one aged 80 or older. Age-related changes in TCR beta repertoire diversity were measured in the study by deep sequencing normalized with unique cDNA molecular identifiers. To avoid experimental bias, donors of different ages were randomly spread across the sequencing lanes. The donors were divided into four age groups: young (average around 15 years), middle-aged (approximately 42), aged (approximately 62) and long-lived (about 90).

A remark on this clonotype: It lacks a known antigen. Base qualities are not provided; no much larger clone lies one nucleotide away.

The library was produced with 5' RACE. Sequencer: Illumina HiSeq 2500. A second PCR of roughly 7 to 12 cycles was performed with a sample-barcoded 5' primer and a J-beta primer mix. Each TCR beta cDNA molecule received a unique molecular identifier from a template-switch 5' adaptor carrying 12 random nucleotides. Each sample yielded at least 2.5 million CDR3-containing paired-end reads. First-strand cDNA synthesis was performed from all RNA using the Mint cDNA synthesis kit, with priming by a TRBC-specific oligonucleotide. After uracil-DNA glycosylase treatment, a first 18-cycle PCR used universal primers M1SS and BC2_uni_R on all cDNA. In the source study's methods: For normalization, 1 million high-quality reads were randomly selected from each sample, with every read carrying a distinct molecular identifier. Instead of being binned into consensus sequences, reads that shared molecular identifiers were thrown out. CDR3 identification, clonotype clustering and error correction used MiTCR with a Q25 quality threshold and the strictest error-elimination algorithm. A nonparametric unseen species model with Euler transformation was used to estimate a lower bound on total TCR beta diversity. TCRdb passed the public sequencing reads through fastp at Q25 and MiXCR, retaining productive beta sequences. CDR3 protein duplicates are merged, each entry listing the most common genes and DNA. TCRdb, not the authors, supplied the V and J calls. Present in this sample are roughly 800,000 distinct CDR3 sequences, about 48% of which were seen just once. Around 41% of the sample is held by the ten biggest clonotypes.

General study outcomes and caveats: As age increased, observed TCR beta diversity per million T cells dropped in a roughly linear way, and a significant reduction was already evident by age about 40. The long-lived group showed more naive CD4+ T cells, fewer expanded clones and increased TCR diversity than the aged group, suggesting age selection. Donor CMV infection status was unknown, potentially confounding age-related changes in expanded clonotypes. A strong correlation was found between observed TCR beta diversity and the percentage of naive T cells measured by flow cytometry. Since profiling was done on bulk unsorted PBMCs, naive and antigen-experienced compartments could not be conclusively compared. Estimates of total diversity from one million sequenced T cells were regarded as lower bounds and underestimates.

The donors were some 39 Caucasian individuals from Russia, aged about 6 to 95 years, who were systemically healthy. Each donor gave about 10 milliliters of peripheral blood, drawn into EDTA-treated Vacutainer tubes. Ficoll-Paque density-gradient centrifugation was used to isolate PBMCs, with at least 6 million obtained per sample. Total RNA, at least 6 micrograms per sample, was extracted from PBMCs with Trizol reagent. The percentages of naive CD45RAhigh/CD27high T cells were determined by flow cytometry on a PBMC aliquot from every donor. The receptor was isolated from a man at least 80 years old in good health. The sequencing sample was made of blood.

The CDR3 protein: CSVEDQANYGYTF. The DNA reads as follows: TGCAGCGTTGAAGATCAAGCTAACTATGGCTACACCTTC. Rearrangement joined TRBV29-1 to TRBJ1-2; the D gene is not confidently resolved. The germline V gene encodes CDR1 SQVTM and CDR2 ANQGSEA. Its CDR3 holds 13 amino acids, cysteine through phenylalanine. Just the 39-base CDR3 DNA is kept, in frame starting at base 1. V is pared back by 0 bases and J by 0 bases, with 5 bases lying between the germline termini. With all but the CDR3 taken from the reference TRBV29-1 and TRBJ1-2 genes, the full variable domain is: SAVISQKPSRDICQRGTSLTIQCQVDSQVTMMFWYRQQPGQSLTLIATANQGSEATYESGFVIDKFPISRPNLTFSTLTVSNMSPEDSSIYLCSVEDQANYGYTFGSGTRLTVV.